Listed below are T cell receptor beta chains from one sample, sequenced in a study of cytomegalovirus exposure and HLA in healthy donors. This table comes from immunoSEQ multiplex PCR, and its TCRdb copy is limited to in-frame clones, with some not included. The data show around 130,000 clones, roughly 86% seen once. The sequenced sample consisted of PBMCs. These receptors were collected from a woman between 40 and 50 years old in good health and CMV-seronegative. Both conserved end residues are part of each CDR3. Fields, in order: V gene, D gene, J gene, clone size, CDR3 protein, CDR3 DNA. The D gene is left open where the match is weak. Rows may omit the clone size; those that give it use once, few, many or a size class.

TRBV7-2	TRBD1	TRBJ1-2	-	CASSLDRGNYGYTF	TGTGCCAGCAGCTTGGACAGGGGAAACTATGGCTACACCTTC
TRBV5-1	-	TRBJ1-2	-	CASSRTESNYGYTF	TGCGCCAGCAGCCGGACAGAGTCTAACTATGGCTACACCTTC
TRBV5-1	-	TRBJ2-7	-	CASSPPGAYEQYF	TGCGCCAGCAGCCCTCCAGGGGCCTACGAGCAGTACTTC
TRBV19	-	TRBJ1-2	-	CASSITWGVRHYGYTF	TGTGCCAGTAGTATAACCTGGGGAGTAAGACACTATGGCTACACCTTC
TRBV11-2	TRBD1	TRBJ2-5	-	CASSYRLTGGEETQYF	TGTGCCAGCAGCTACAGGTTGACAGGGGGTGAAGAGACCCAGTACTTC
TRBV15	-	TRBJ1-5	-	CATSPRGGQHQPQHF	TGTGCCACCAGCCCCCGAGGCGGACAGCATCAGCCCCAGCATTTT
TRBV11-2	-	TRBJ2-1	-	CASSLGTYNEQFF	TGTGCCAGCAGCCTCGGGACCTACAATGAGCAGTTCTTC
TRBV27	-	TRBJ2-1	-	CASSLKQGRHEQFF	TGTGCCAGCAGTTTAAAACAGGGGAGGCATGAGCAGTTCTTC
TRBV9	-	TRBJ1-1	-	CASSVAAGNTEAFF	TGTGCCAGCAGCGTAGCGGCAGGGAACACTGAAGCTTTCTTT
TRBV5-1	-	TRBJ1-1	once	CASSLSGGTEAFF	TGCGCCAGCAGCTTGTCGGGGGGCACTGAAGCTTTCTTT
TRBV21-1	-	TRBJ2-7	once	CASAAINGRALIYEQYF	TGTGCCAGCGCAGCAATTAACGGGAGGGCTTTGATCTACGAGCAGTACTTC